These 14 T cell receptor beta chains originate from one sample sequenced in a study of blood T cell repertoires in COVID-19. TCRdb's copy holds only in-frame clones and misses some; the assay was immunoSEQ multiplex PCR. Among 90,000 to 100,000 clones, roughly 70% were seen once, and the ten largest hold approximately 23%. Source material: peripheral blood. Receptor source: a woman in her fifties or sixties in a cohort sampled during active or convalescent COVID-19.

The chain has TRBV10-3 and TRBJ1-6, with D hard to call. From germline, CDR1 is ENHRY and CDR2 SYGVKD. Deletions cut 0 bases from V and 10 bases from J, with 16 bases between. This CDR3 comprises 16 residues. The CDR3 sequence is CAISESRGSPYSPLHF. CDR3 DNA sequence: TGTGCCATCAGTGAGTCCCGGGGTTCTCCCTACTCACCCCTCCACTTT.

The rearrangement links TRBV24-1 to TRBJ1-5, with 9 bases lining up with TRBD1. CDR1 and CDR2 from the germline V gene are KGHDR and SFDVKD. J gave up 5 bases and V 3 bases, and 7 bases lay outside the gene matches. This CDR3 has 16 residues. The CDR3 region is CATSDRMDRGHQPQHF. CDR3 DNA sequence: TGTGCCACCAGTGATCGTATGGACAGGGGACATCAGCCCCAGCATTTT.

The rearrangement uses TRBV28 and TRBJ2-7, with 8 positions matching TRBD1. The CDR3 spans 15 residues. Germline V gene data show CDR1 as MDHEN and CDR2 as SYDVKM. Trimming at V came to 6 bases and at J to 2 bases, leaving 9 bases not matched to a gene. CDR3 sequence (DNA): TGTGCCAGCAGGCCACAGGGGGAGAAGACCTACGAGCAGTACTTC. Its protein is CASRPQGEKTYEQYF.

In its sample, this clone was seen a few times. This chain links TRBV3-1 (or the pseudogene TRBV3-2) with TRBJ1-5; TRBD1 matches at 7 bases. This CDR3 has 15 residues. CDR1 and CDR2 (germline): LGHDT, YNNKEL (reference sequence). The trim removed 3 bases at V and 0 bases at J, leaving 2 bases unmatched. The DNA for the CDR3 is TGTGCCAGCAGCCAGGGGACAGCTAGCAATCAGCCCCAGCATTTT. It specifies CASSQGTASNQPQHF.

The chain couples TRBV23-1 to TRBJ2-7; 10 nucleotides align to TRBD2. TRBV23-1 is an ORF, and what it does is uncertain. This CDR3 is 18 amino acids long. J lost 3 bases, V lost 2 bases, and 13 bases had no gene match. The CDR3 sequence is CASSQPDQTSGYLYEQYF. As DNA, the CDR3 is TGCGCCAGCAGTCAACCCGACCAGACTAGCGGGTATCTCTACGAGCAGTACTTC.

The genes are TRBV5-4 and TRBJ1-2; D call uncertain. Germline lookup yields CDR1 SGHNT and CDR2 YYREEE (reference sequence). This CDR3 has 15 amino acids. Between the trimmed V and J ends, which lost 4 bases and 4 bases, there was a span of 17 bases. CDR3: CASSVPGSAPYGYTF. DNA of the CDR3: TGTGCCAGCAGCGTACCCGGGTCAGCCCCCTATGGCTACACCTTC.

The chain links TRBV10-3 to TRBJ2-2, with D tentatively TRBD2 (6 bases). Germline assignment: CDR1 ENHRY and CDR2 SYGVKD. V was trimmed by 11 bases and J by 6 bases, leaving 13 bases between them. This CDR3 contains 12 residues. The chain's CDR3 is CAAGLGAGELFF. The CDR3 region has the DNA TGTGCCGCGGGGTTGGGGGCCGGGGAGCTGTTTTTT.

This chain connects TRBV29-1 to TRBJ2-2; TRBD1 matches at 7 bases. The CDR3 loop spans 15 amino acids. CDR1 and CDR2 (germline): SQVTM, ANQGSEA. V gave up 6 bases and J gave up 2 bases; unmatched junction bases: 9. CDR3 in DNA: TGCAGCGTCCTGATTTGGGACAGCAACACCGGGGAGCTGTTTTTT. Residues: CSVLIWDSNTGELFF.

The chain employs TRBV29-1 and TRBJ1-1, with 7 bases aligning to TRBD1. Germline CDR1 SQVTM, CDR2 ANQGSEA. This CDR3 contains 12 residues. Trimming removed 7 bases from V and 1 base from J; junction bases left unmatched: 3. The CDR3 DNA reads TGCAGCGAAAGACAGGGGAACACTGAAGCTTTCTTT. It yields the protein CSERQGNTEAFF.

This clone has a count of ten or more. The CDR3 loop is CASSPWGDSPLHF. CDR3 nucleotide sequence: TGTGCCAGCAGTCCGTGGGGGGATTCACCCCTCCACTTT. V and J are TRBV6-5 and TRBJ1-6, with D possibly TRBD1 on 5 matching bases. Germline CDR1 is MNHEY and CDR2 is SVGAGI. Trimming stripped 5 bases from V and 8 bases from J, with 10 bases between. The CDR3 is 13 residues long.

The V call is TRBV27, the J call TRBJ1-1; TRBD1 matches at 7 bases. Per germline, CDR1 MNHEY and CDR2 SMNVEV (reference sequence). The CDR3 contains 13 residues. Trimming cost V 4 bases and J 6 bases; bases outside gene matches: 5. The CDR3 is CASSSITGAEAFF. The CDR3 coding sequence is TGTGCCAGCAGTTCGATCACAGGGGCTGAAGCTTTCTTT.

This clone has just one count. The chain recombines TRBV2 with TRBJ2-5, with TRBD1 matching 9 bases. In germline, CDR1 is SNHLY, CDR2 FYNNEI. The CDR3 contains 13 residues. V lost 6 bases, J lost 4 bases, and 3 bases stayed unmatched. The CDR3: CASRGGQGETQYF. The CDR3 nucleotides read TGTGCCAGCAGGGGGGGACAGGGAGAGACCCAGTACTTC.

The V call is TRBV5-1, the J call TRBJ2-1, with TRBD2 matching over 9 bases. V shed 4 bases, J shed 10 bases, and the junction held 6 bases outside the gene matches. In germline, CDR1 is SGHRS, CDR2 YFSETQ. CDR3 size: 13 residues. The CDR3 bases are TGCGCCAGCAGCCCCAGCGGACTAGCGGAGCAGTTCTTC. Translation: CASSPSGLAEQFF.

The chain links TRBV27 to TRBJ2-7; possibly TRBD1 for D (6 bases). The CDR3 is 15 residues long. Germline V gene sequence: CDR1 MNHEY, CDR2 SMNVEV (reference sequence). Trimming took 6 bases from V and 3 from J, leaving 18 bases between them. In DNA, the CDR3 is TGTGCCAGCAGCGCCCTAGGGGGTAATAGCTACGAGCAGTACTTC. It encodes CASSALGGNSYEQYF.